This passage covers 19 T cell receptor beta chains from one sample sequenced in a study of blood T cell repertoires in COVID-19. Method: immunoSEQ multiplex PCR; TCRdb's copy keeps in-frame clones and lacks some. The repertoire includes roughly 40,000 clones, roughly 80% of them detected once, and approximately 30% sits in the top ten. Source material: peripheral blood. The receptors originated from an elderly woman with acute or convalescent COVID-19.

The chain recombines TRBV5-1 with TRBJ1-2; the match to TRBD1 covers 9 bases. The CDR3 extends over 15 amino acids. Trimming at V came to 4 bases and at J to 6 bases, leaving 10 bases not matched to a gene. The germline V gene has CDR1 SGHRS and CDR2 YFSETQ. The CDR3 reads CASSALGQGGHGYTF. CDR3 nucleotide sequence: TGCGCCAGCAGCGCCCTGGGACAGGGAGGGCATGGCTACACCTTC.

This clone has a handful of counts. The chain has TRBV7-2 and TRBJ2-1; 14 bases agree with TRBD2. With V trimmed by 1 base and J by 8 bases, 4 bases remained unmatched. CDR3 length: 16 residues. Germline CDR1 and CDR2: SGHTA and FQGNSA. Here the CDR3 DNA reads TGTGCCAGCAGCTTAGTGGGACTAGCGGGAGCGGATGAGCAGTTCTTC. Translated: CASSLVGLAGADEQFF.

V usage is TRBV7-9 and J usage is TRBJ2-1, with 7 bases lining up with TRBD2. Per germline, CDR1 SEHNR and CDR2 FQNEAQ (reference sequence). The CDR3 is 16 residues long. Germline trimming cut 1 base from V and 2 bases from J; bases unmatched to any gene: 5. The CDR3 protein is CASSLGLAEAYNEQFF. CDR3 nucleotide sequence: TGTGCCAGCAGCTTAGGGCTAGCGGAGGCCTACAATGAGCAGTTCTTC.

V is TRBV7-2 and J is TRBJ1-2; 7 bases are a match to TRBD1. The germline V gene has CDR1 SGHTA and CDR2 FQGNSA. J was trimmed by 8 bases and V by 6 bases; bases with no gene match: 9. The CDR3 consists of 13 residues. CDR3 DNA sequence: TGTGCCAGCAGTCGACAGGGTCTGGGAGGCTACACCTTC. Translation: CASSRQGLGGYTF. The complete variable domain, with remaining parts taken from reference TRBV7-2 and TRBJ1-2, reads GAGVSQSPSNKVTEKGKDVELRCDPISGHTALYWYRQSLGQGLEFLIYFQGNSAPDKSGLPSDRFSAERTGGSVSTLTIQRTQQEDSAVYLCASSRQGLGGYTFGSGTRLTVV.

This chain joins TRBV6-4 and TRBJ2-3; TRBD2 matches at 7 bases. V shed 3 bases and J 1 base; nucleotides not matched to a gene: 4. CDR3 length equals 15 residues. Germline V CDR1 and CDR2: MRHNA, SNTAGT. The CDR3 bases are TGTGCCAGCAGTGAGACTAGCATCCGCACAGATACGCAGTATTTT. Its protein is CASSETSIRTDTQYF.

This clone was picked up a small number of times. V usage is TRBV21-1 and J usage is TRBJ2-7; the table assigns TRBD1, which was not confirmed against the DNA. TRBV21-1 is classified as a pseudogene. The CDR3 spans 17 residues. This chain's CDR3 is CASSKDLRTGKSYEQYF. Written as DNA, the CDR3 is TGTGCCAGCAGCAAAGATTTACGGACAGGCAAGTCCTACGAGCAGTACTTC.

The V and J genes are TRBV11-2 and TRBJ2-7; a weak D match, TRBD2 (7 bases). V lost 2 bases and J lost 7, with 15 bases in between. In germline, CDR1 is SGHAT, CDR2 FQNNGV. The CDR3 is 14 residues long. CDR3 bases: TGTGCCAGCAGCTTAAGGTGGGGGAGGGGGGAGCAGTACTTC. Translated: CASSLRWGRGEQYF.

The chain recombines TRBV4-1 with TRBJ1-1; D may be TRBD1 (6 bases). Trimming cost V 4 bases and J 1 base, with 10 bases left between them. Germline lookup yields CDR1 MGHRA and CDR2 YSYEKL. There are 14 residues in the CDR3. The CDR3, as DNA: TGCGCCAGCAGCCGATCGGGACAGAACACTGAAGCTTTCTTT. It translates to CASSRSGQNTEAFF.

Only one count was recorded for this clone. V usage is TRBV19 and J usage is TRBJ1-2; perhaps TRBD1 as D (5 bases). Trimming cost V 10 bases and J 4 bases, with 22 bases left between them. The germline gives CDR1 LNHDA, CDR2 SQIVND (reference sequence). The CDR3 loop spans 15 amino acids. The CDR3 coding sequence is TGTGCCACCTGTGATGTGGGGGGATCGGCCTATGGCTACACCTTC. This encodes CATCDVGGSAYGYTF.

This clone has only a few counts. The chain employs TRBV24-1 and TRBJ2-1; TRBD2 aligns across 10 bases. The junction had 6 bases not matched to a gene; V was cut back by 9 bases and J by 8 bases. The CDR3 spans 13 residues. The germline gives CDR1 KGHDR, CDR2 SFDVKD. The CDR3 region has the DNA TGTGCCACCTCGAGCGGGAGGGGCGATGAGCAGTTCTTC. Translated: CATSSGRGDEQFF.

The J gene is TRBJ2-5, the V gene TRBV6-4, with 11 bases matching TRBD1. CDR3 length: 13 amino acids. Trimming took 5 bases from V and 5 from J; bases not matched to a gene: 1. Germline CDR1 and CDR2: MRHNA and SNTAGT. In DNA, the CDR3 is TGTGCCAGCAGTAGGGACAGGGGGGAGACCCAGTACTTC. Encoded protein: CASSRDRGETQYF.

The rearrangement links TRBV5-1 to TRBJ2-1, with TRBD2 identical over 9 bases. Per the germline V gene, CDR1 is SGHRS and CDR2 is YFSETQ. CDR3 length equals 18 residues. After removal of 3 bases from V and 6 bases from J, the junction contained 16 bases not matched to a gene. This CDR3 reads CASSSRSSGSPLSNEQFF. DNA of the CDR3: TGCGCCAGCAGCTCCCGGAGTAGCGGGAGCCCCCTCAGCAATGAGCAGTTCTTC.

V is TRBV5-1 and J is TRBJ2-3, with 7 bases lining up with TRBD2. The CDR3 length is 15 residues. With V trimmed by 4 bases and J by 2 bases, 7 bases remained unmatched. Germline V gives CDR1 SGHRS, CDR2 YFSETQ. The CDR3 DNA sequence: TGCGCCAGCAGCCTGGGACTACGGGTCACAGATACGCAGTATTTT. This sequence encodes CASSLGLRVTDTQYF.

The J gene is TRBJ2-4, the V gene TRBV27; 9 bases fit TRBD1. The CDR3 has 15 residues. V was clipped by 4 bases and J by 4 bases; unmatched bases: 5. Germline V gene lookup returns CDR1 MNHEY and CDR2 SMNVEV (reference sequence). The CDR3 sequence: CASSSRDRVKNIQYF. CDR3 coding DNA: TGTGCCAGCAGTTCCCGGGACAGGGTAAAAAACATTCAGTACTTC.

This clone was seen only once. The J gene is TRBJ1-1, the V gene TRBV6-2 or TRBV6-3; D not certain. Germline-derived CDR1 and CDR2 are MNHEY and SVGEGT. The CDR3 totals 11 residues. The germline V and J ends were trimmed by 2 bases and 5 bases, with 3 bases remaining between them. The CDR3 sequence: CASSYQTEAFF. In DNA, the CDR3 is TGTGCCAGCAGTTACCAAACTGAAGCTTTCTTT.

This clone turned up a few times. The CDR3 nucleotides read TGTGCCAGCAGCTTAGACCCACAGGGCTACTATGGCTACACCTTC. Translation gives CASSLDPQGYYGYTF. This chain joins TRBV11-1 and TRBJ1-2, with TRBD1 as a possible D gene (6 bases). The CDR3 length is 15 residues. Germline-derived CDR1 and CDR2 are SGHAT and FQDESV (reference sequence). The V and J ends lost 1 base and 3 bases respectively, with 12 bases between them. The whole variable domain, remainder taken from reference TRBV11-1 and TRBJ1-2, is EAEVAQSPRYKITEKSQAVAFWCDPISGHATLYWYRQILGQGPELLVQFQDESVVDDSQLPKDRFSAERLKGVDSTLKIQPAELGDSAMYLCASSLDPQGYYGYTFGSGTRLTVV.

The J gene is TRBJ2-2, the V gene TRBV5-4; 13 bases line up with TRBD2. The ends lost 4 bases at V and 3 bases at J; junction bases unmatched: 3. The CDR3 has 16 amino acids. Germline assignment: CDR1 SGHNT and CDR2 YYREEE (reference sequence). CDR3 DNA sequence: TGTGCCAGCAGCAGCGGACTAGCGGGAGACACCGGGGAGCTGTTTTTT. It is translated as CASSSGLAGDTGELFF.

This sequence joins TRBV5-1 and TRBJ2-2; D may be TRBD2 (6 bases). The V end lost 4 bases, the J end lost 0 bases, and 10 bases lay between the germline ends. Germline V gene sequence: CDR1 SGHRS, CDR2 YFSETQ. The CDR3 covers 15 residues. CDR3 sequence reads: CASSPGTSNTGELFF. The CDR3 bases are TGCGCCAGCAGCCCTGGGACTTCGAACACCGGGGAGCTGTTTTTT.

The chain combines TRBV11-2 with TRBJ2-1; D ambiguous. The germline V gene has CDR1 SGHAT and CDR2 FQNNGV. Trimming took 0 bases from V and 6 from J, leaving 9 bases between them. CDR3 length: 14 residues. Here the CDR3 DNA reads TGTGCCAGCAGCTTAGATCCTTTCCCCAATGAGCAGTTCTTC. It specifies CASSLDPFPNEQFF.